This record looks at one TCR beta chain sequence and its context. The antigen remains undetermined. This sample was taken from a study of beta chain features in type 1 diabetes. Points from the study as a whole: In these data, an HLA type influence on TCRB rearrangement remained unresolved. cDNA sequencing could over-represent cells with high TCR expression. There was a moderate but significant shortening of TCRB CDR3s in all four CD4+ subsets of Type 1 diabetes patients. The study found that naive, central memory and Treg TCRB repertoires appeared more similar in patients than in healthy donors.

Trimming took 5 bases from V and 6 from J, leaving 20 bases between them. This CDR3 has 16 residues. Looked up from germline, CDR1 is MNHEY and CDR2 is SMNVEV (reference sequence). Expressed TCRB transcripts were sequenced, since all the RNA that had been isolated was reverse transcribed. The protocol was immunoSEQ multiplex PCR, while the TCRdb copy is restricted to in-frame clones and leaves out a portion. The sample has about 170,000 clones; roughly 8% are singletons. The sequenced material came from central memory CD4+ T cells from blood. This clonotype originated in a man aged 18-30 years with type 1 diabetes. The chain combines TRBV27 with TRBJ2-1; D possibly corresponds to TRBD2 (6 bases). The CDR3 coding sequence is TGTGCCAGCAGTCTGATCGGGAGCCGGTTAGTCAATGAGCAGTTCTTC. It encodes CASSLIGSRLVNEQFF.